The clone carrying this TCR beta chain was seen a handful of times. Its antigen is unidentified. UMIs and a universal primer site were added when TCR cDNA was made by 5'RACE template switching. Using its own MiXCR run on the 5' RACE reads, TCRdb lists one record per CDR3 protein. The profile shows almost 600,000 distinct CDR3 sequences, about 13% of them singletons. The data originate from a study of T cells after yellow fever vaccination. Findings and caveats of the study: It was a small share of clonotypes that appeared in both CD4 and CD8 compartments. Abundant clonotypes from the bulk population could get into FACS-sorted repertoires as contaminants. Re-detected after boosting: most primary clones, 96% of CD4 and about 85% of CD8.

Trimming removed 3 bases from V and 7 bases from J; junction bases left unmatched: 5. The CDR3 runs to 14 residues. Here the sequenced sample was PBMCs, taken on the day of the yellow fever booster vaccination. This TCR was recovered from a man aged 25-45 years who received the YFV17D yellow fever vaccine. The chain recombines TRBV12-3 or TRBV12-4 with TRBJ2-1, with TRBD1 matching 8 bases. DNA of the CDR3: TGTGCCAGCAGTTTGACAGGGGTTCCGAATGAGCAGTTCTTC. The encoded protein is CASSLTGVPNEQFF.